Following are 32 T cell receptor beta chains from one sample sequenced in a study of CD8 T cells in ankylosing spondylitis (dated by TCRdb to 2017 to 2019). The library was built by means of 5' RACE. The sequencer listed for this sample is Illumina HiSeq 2500. TCRdb ran its own pipeline on the public reads, namely fastp trimming at Q25 and MiXCR clone calling, and kept in-frame beta chains. When rows share a CDR3 protein, they turn into one entry using the most common DNA and genes. For this sample the table gives 300,000 to 400,000 distinct CDR3 sequences, of which 11% were detected only once. The biggest ten clones account for roughly 9% of the sample. The sequenced material came from blood, either unsorted or a sorted T cell fraction (not recorded which). The source of these receptors is a female donor with ankylosing spondylitis or in good health (not recorded which).

In its sample, this clonotype was seen once. In DNA, the CDR3 is TGTGCCAGCAGCGTCGGACTTTACACAGATACGCAGTATTTT. This gives the protein CASSVGLYTDTQYF. The gene calls are TRBV6-2 or TRBV6-3 and TRBJ2-3; tentative D call: TRBD2 (5 bases). With 6 bases removed from V and 2 bases from J, the gap between germline ends came to 12 bases. The V gene's germline CDR1 is MNHEY and CDR2 SVGEGT. The CDR3 loop spans 14 amino acids.

This clonotype was seen many times. The V and J genes are TRBV20-1 and TRBJ2-1; TRBD2 might be the D (7 bases). The CDR3 has 16 amino acids. Germline V CDR1 and CDR2: DFQATT, SNEGSKA (reference sequence). V lost 5 bases, J lost 6 bases, and 23 bases lay in between. For the CDR3, the DNA is TGCAGTGCTCAACGGGGGGCCCCCTCCAAGGGCAATGAGCAGTTCTTC. Residues: CSAQRGAPSKGNEQFF.

The chain has TRBV7-2 and TRBJ2-1; D is undetermined. The CDR3 is made up of 16 amino acids. V lost 0 bases and J lost 1, with 10 bases in between. The germline V gene encodes CDR1 SGHTA and CDR2 FQGNSA. The CDR3 region is CASSLAPDGSYNEQFF. The CDR3 DNA follows: TGTGCCAGCAGCTTAGCCCCGGACGGATCCTACAATGAGCAGTTCTTC. The whole variable domain, remainder taken from reference TRBV7-2 and TRBJ2-1, is GAGVSQSPSNKVTEKGKDVELRCDPISGHTALYWYRQSLGQGLEFLIYFQGNSAPDKSGLPSDRFSAERTGGSVSTLTIQRTQQEDSAVYLCASSLAPDGSYNEQFFGPGTRLTVL.

The J gene is TRBJ2-7, the V gene TRBV11-2; 8 positions match TRBD1. V lost 1 base and J lost 2; bases outside the gene matches: 4. Germline loops: CDR1 SGHAT, CDR2 FQNNGV. This CDR3 is 15 amino acids long. The CDR3 DNA sequence: TGTGCCAGCAGCTTAGGTCAGGACAGGGCCTACGAGCAGTACTTC. It specifies CASSLGQDRAYEQYF.

This chain uses TRBV5-1 with TRBJ1-4; weak D call: TRBD1 (6 bases). This CDR3 region has 14 residues. V shed 2 bases and J shed 5 bases, with 10 bases lying between them. Germline lookup yields CDR1 SGHRS and CDR2 YFSETQ. The CDR3 protein is CASSFWGTNEKLFF. CDR3 DNA sequence: TGCGCCAGCAGCTTCTGGGGGACAAATGAAAAACTGTTTTTT. The complete variable domain, with remaining parts taken from reference TRBV5-1 and TRBJ1-4, reads KAGVTQTPRYLIKTRGQQVTLSCSPISGHRSVSWYQQTPGQGLQFLFEYFSETQRNKGNFPGRFSGRQFSNSRSEMNVSTLELGDSALYLCASSFWGTNEKLFFGSGTQLSVL.

This clonotype was counted a single time. This chain joins TRBV2 and TRBJ1-5, with D hard to call. CDR3 length: 14 amino acids. Trimming took 1 base from V and 5 from J, leaving 9 bases between them. CDR1 is SNHLY, CDR2 FYNNEI, per germline. In DNA form, the CDR3 reads TGTGCCAGCAGTGAAGACCGATCCTATCAGCCCCAGCATTTT. Encoded protein: CASSEDRSYQPQHF.

V is TRBV29-1 and J is TRBJ1-2; no definite D call. V was shortened by 6 bases and J by 2 bases, with 10 bases between the two germline ends. The CDR3 extends over 12 amino acids. Germline CDR1 SQVTM, CDR2 ANQGSEA. CDR3 coding DNA: TGCAGCGTGGAAACTGCAAACTATGGCTACACCTTC. It yields the protein CSVETANYGYTF.

This clonotype was seen ten or more times. J is TRBJ1-2 and V is TRBV20-1; maybe TRBD1 (5 bases). Trimming shortened V by 0 bases and J by 0 bases, and 11 bases separated the two germline ends. The CDR3 length is 15 residues. The germline V gene has CDR1 DFQATT and CDR2 SNEGSKA (reference sequence). The chain's CDR3 is CSARDPGRANYGYTF. DNA of the CDR3: TGCAGTGCTAGAGACCCGGGGCGGGCTAACTATGGCTACACCTTC.

This clonotype was detected a few times. This chain uses TRBV20-1 with TRBJ2-1; 8 bases agree with TRBD2. The V gene's germline CDR1 is DFQATT and CDR2 SNEGSKA (reference sequence). Trimming at V came to 7 bases and at J to 2 bases, leaving 16 bases not matched to a gene. The CDR3 length is 17 residues. The CDR3 loop is CSVPGGPLRRAYNEQFF. The CDR3 DNA reads TGCAGTGTTCCGGGAGGGCCCCTCCGGCGCGCCTACAATGAGCAGTTCTTC.

This clonotype was observed many times. As DNA, the CDR3 is TGCAGCGCCCGGAAGGGGGCAGATCTCACCGGGGAGCTGTTTTTT. Translating gives CSARKGADLTGELFF. The chain joins TRBV29-1 to TRBJ2-2, with 7 positions matching TRBD1. The CDR3 runs 15 residues. V shed 7 bases and J 4 bases; nucleotides not matched to a gene: 12. Germline lookup yields CDR1 SQVTM and CDR2 ANQGSEA.

This clonotype has ten or more counts. This rearrangement joins TRBV27 to TRBJ1-4; unclear D gene. Germline CDR1 and CDR2: MNHEY and SMNVEV (reference sequence). The CDR3 spans 13 residues. V lost 5 bases and J 8 bases, leaving 12 bases between the germline ends. CDR3 DNA: TGTGCCAGCAGTAGGAAACCATCCGAAAAACTGTTTTTT. Translated, it gives CASSRKPSEKLFF.

This clonotype was found many times. V usage is TRBV5-1 and J usage is TRBJ1-1, with TRBD1 as a possible D gene (6 bases). V lost 0 bases and J lost 4, with 13 bases in between. Germline V lookup: CDR1 SGHRS, CDR2 YFSETQ. The CDR3 length is 15 residues. The CDR3 DNA sequence: TGCGCCAGCAGCTTGGCACAGGGCTTTAGCACTGAAGCTTTCTTT. This codes for CASSLAQGFSTEAFF.

This clonotype was counted a few times. The genes are TRBV6-2 or TRBV6-3 and TRBJ1-2; D is uncertain. The CDR3 sequence is 14 residues long. Between the trimmed V and J ends, which lost 6 bases and 5 bases, there was a span of 16 bases. Germline V gene sequence: CDR1 MNHEY, CDR2 SVGEGT. The CDR3 reads CASSLPTGQYGYTF. In DNA, the CDR3 is TGTGCCAGCAGCTTACCAACTGGGCAATATGGCTACACCTTC.

This clonotype has ten or more counts. This chain joins TRBV10-2 and TRBJ1-5; 8 nucleotides align to TRBD1. CDR1 WSHSY and CDR2 SAAADI come from the germline V gene. J lost 8 bases, V lost 4 bases, and 4 bases had no gene match. CDR3 size: 13 residues. CDR3 in DNA: TGCGCCAGCAGTGGACAGGGGTTGGAGCCCCAGCATTTT. As protein: CASSGQGLEPQHF.

This clonotype was recorded many times. The chain employs TRBV10-3 and TRBJ2-7; D remains unclear. The V end lost 2 bases, the J end lost 3 bases, and 11 bases lay between the germline ends. The CDR3 is 14 amino acids. Germline V gene lookup returns CDR1 ENHRY and CDR2 SYGVKD. The CDR3 region is CAISEAADHYEQYF. For the CDR3, the DNA is TGTGCCATCAGTGAGGCCGCGGACCACTACGAGCAGTACTTC.

At least ten counts were recorded for this clonotype. This chain uses TRBV10-3 with TRBJ1-1, with D hard to call. The CDR3 loop spans 14 amino acids. V lost 4 bases to trimming and J lost 4 bases, with 13 bases between them. The germline V gene has CDR1 ENHRY and CDR2 SYGVKD. As DNA, the CDR3 is TGTGCCATCAGTGTCGGAGAGGCGTCCACTGAAGCTTTCTTT. Protein: CAISVGEASTEAFF.

This clonotype occurred many times. The chain carries TRBV27 and TRBJ1-1; D may be TRBD1 (5 bases). The CDR3 runs 14 residues. Trimming took off 9 bases at V and 1 base at J, with 15 bases between the two ends. CDR1 is MNHEY, CDR2 SMNVEV, per germline (reference sequence). The chain's CDR3 is CASHPGRGNTEAFF. The CDR3, as DNA: TGTGCCAGTCACCCGGGGAGGGGGAACACTGAAGCTTTCTTT.

V is TRBV6-5 and J is TRBJ2-5; maybe TRBD1 (5 bases). Deletions cut 4 bases from V and 1 base from J, with 16 bases between. The CDR3 has 16 amino acids. Germline V gene sequence: CDR1 MNHEY, CDR2 SVGAGI. The CDR3 bases are TGTGCCAGCAGTTCACTTATGACAGAGGTCCAAGAGACCCAGTACTTC. The encoded protein is CASSSLMTEVQETQYF.

As regards this clonotype: It may be a read error: a sequence one base away is much more abundant. The V call is TRBV20-1, the J call TRBJ1-5; D remains unclear. Germline V gene lookup returns CDR1 DFQATT and CDR2 SNEGSKA (reference sequence). The CDR3 covers 13 residues. CDR3: CSARGFADQPPHF. CDR3 coding DNA: TGCAGTGCTAGAGGGTTCGCTGATCAGCCCCCGCATTTT.

This clonotype was counted a few times. The chain combines TRBV7-2 with TRBJ2-7; 7 bases line up with TRBD1. The CDR3 loop spans 14 amino acids. Germline CDR1 is SGHTA and CDR2 is FQGNSA. J lost 5 bases, V lost 5 bases, and 9 bases had no gene match. The CDR3 nucleotides read TGTGCCAGCAGCCAGACAGGGCACATCGACGAGCAGTACTTC. It encodes CASSQTGHIDEQYF.

This clonotype was observed many times. This rearrangement joins TRBV5-1 to TRBJ2-1; 8 nucleotides match TRBD2. Germline lookup yields CDR1 SGHRS and CDR2 YFSETQ. V trimming: 6 bases; J trimming: 6 bases; junction bases outside the gene matches: 17. The CDR3 has 17 residues. Written as DNA, the CDR3 is TGCGCCAGCACCCCTCGTCAGGTGGCGGGAGGTAGCAATGAGCAGTTCTTC. This gives the protein CASTPRQVAGGSNEQFF. Filled out from reference TRBV5-1 and TRBJ2-1, the complete variable domain reads KAGVTQTPRYLIKTRGQQVTLSCSPISGHRSVSWYQQTPGQGLQFLFEYFSETQRNKGNFPGRFSGRQFSNSRSEMNVSTLELGDSALYLCASTPRQVAGGSNEQFFGPGTRLTVL.

This clonotype was counted only a few times. J is TRBJ2-5 and V is TRBV15; no clear D gene. Germline V lookup: CDR1 LNHNV, CDR2 YYDKDF (reference sequence). This CDR3 is built from 15 residues. V was cut by 0 bases and J by 1 base, with 9 bases left in between. In DNA form, the CDR3 reads TGTGCCACCAGCAGAGATCCTGGGCCCCAAGAGACCCAGTACTTC. This codes for CATSRDPGPQETQYF.

This clonotype was found many times. The genes are TRBV6-2 or TRBV6-3 and TRBJ2-5; D ambiguous. Germline V gives CDR1 MNHEY, CDR2 SVGEGT. The CDR3 contains 13 residues. Trimming pared 6 bases from V and 2 bases from J, leaving 10 bases between. CDR3 bases: TGTGCCAGCAGAAAGACGGTACAAGAGACCCAGTACTTC. It yields the protein CASRKTVQETQYF.

This clonotype was picked up many times. The gene calls are TRBV20-1 and TRBJ2-2; D remains ambiguous. The CDR3 consists of 13 residues. CDR1 DFQATT and CDR2 SNEGSKA come from the germline V gene (reference sequence). V lost 3 bases to trimming and J lost 1 base, with 6 bases between them. The CDR3 DNA reads TGCAGTGCTAGTGGCGGGAACACCGGGGAGCTGTTTTTT. Amino acids: CSASGGNTGELFF.

The V and J genes are TRBV6-5 and TRBJ2-5; D gene ambiguous. Germline V CDR1 and CDR2: MNHEY, SVGAGI. The CDR3 is made up of 16 amino acids. Trimming stripped 0 bases from V and 4 bases from J, with 15 bases between. The CDR3 loop is CASSYSAKSRGETQYF. As DNA, the CDR3 is TGTGCCAGCAGTTACTCCGCTAAGTCCCGAGGAGAGACCCAGTACTTC.

The V gene is TRBV2, the J gene TRBJ2-6, with D unresolved. From germline, CDR1 is SNHLY and CDR2 FYNNEI. V was trimmed by 8 bases and J by 2 bases, leaving 7 bases between them. This CDR3 is built from 13 residues. Written as DNA, the CDR3 is TGTGCCAGCCAAGCTCCTGGGGCCAACGTCCTGACTTTC. Its translation is CASQAPGANVLTF.

Only a few counts were recorded for this clonotype. V gene TRBV27 combines with J gene TRBJ1-1, with 9 bases aligning to TRBD1. Trimming took 3 bases from V and 6 from J; bases not matched to a gene: 8. CDR1 MNHEY and CDR2 SMNVEV come from the germline V gene (reference sequence). This CDR3 has 15 residues. The CDR3 reads CASSFDRGSFAEAFF. CDR3 in DNA: TGTGCCAGCAGTTTCGACAGGGGGTCATTCGCTGAAGCTTTCTTT.

This clonotype was counted ten times or more. The chain links TRBV6-2 or TRBV6-3 to TRBJ2-4; D gene uncertain. CDR1 MNHEY and CDR2 SVGEGT come from the germline V gene. CDR3 size: 14 residues. Trimming pared 2 bases from V and 4 bases from J, leaving 9 bases between. The CDR3 protein is CASSYDTLKNIQYF. In DNA form, the CDR3 reads TGTGCCAGCAGTTACGACACCCTGAAAAACATTCAGTACTTC.

The chain recombines TRBV5-6 with TRBJ1-4; 7 nucleotides agree with TRBD1. The CDR3 has 16 amino acids. The germline gives CDR1 SGHDT, CDR2 YYEEEE. Trimming removed 1 base from V and 11 bases from J; junction bases left unmatched: 14. The CDR3 protein is CASSLYRQGKEEKLFF. The CDR3 DNA follows: TGTGCCAGCAGCTTGTACCGACAGGGCAAGGAAGAGAAACTGTTTTTT.

In this sample, this clonotype turned up many times. The V call is TRBV20-1, the J call TRBJ1-5; a weak D match, TRBD1 (5 bases). The CDR3 spans 13 residues. Looked up from germline, CDR1 is DFQATT and CDR2 is SNEGSKA (reference sequence). V lost 6 bases to trimming and J lost 7 bases, with 16 bases between them. This chain's CDR3 is CSAPLGGRQPQHF. The CDR3 coding sequence is TGCAGTGCCCCGCTGGGGGGTCGGCAGCCCCAGCATTTT.

The chain is built from TRBV5-1 and TRBJ2-1; 9 nucleotides match TRBD2. V shed 0 bases, J shed 9 bases, and the junction held 7 bases outside the gene matches. Germline CDR1 is SGHRS and CDR2 is YFSETQ. The CDR3 contains 15 residues. CDR3: CASSLAREGRCEQFF. The CDR3 nucleotides read TGCGCCAGCAGCTTGGCGCGGGAGGGACGCTGTGAGCAGTTCTTC.

This clonotype appeared a few times. The gene calls are TRBV7-2 and TRBJ2-3; D might be TRBD1 (6 bases). The germline CDR1 and CDR2 sequences are SGHTA and FQGNSA. V lost 1 base and J 2 bases, leaving 10 bases between the germline ends. This CDR3 region has 15 residues. CDR3 loop: CASSLGRTVTDTQYF. The CDR3, as DNA: TGTGCCAGCAGCTTAGGAAGGACAGTCACAGATACGCAGTATTTT.